Here is one T cell receptor (beta chain) with its context. Its antigen is unidentified. PCR used 60 Vbeta primers and 13 Jbeta primers. The table came from immunoSEQ multiplex PCR; TCRdb's copy has only in-frame clones and leaves some out. The sample gives 200,000 to 300,000 clones, approximately 84% of which show up once; roughly 2% is in the top ten. Trimming at V came to 5 bases and at J to 5 bases, leaving 8 bases not matched to a gene. The CDR3 is made up of 14 amino acids. Germline V gene lookup returns CDR1 SGHVS and CDR2 FQNEAQ. The source of the sample is a study of cytomegalovirus exposure and HLA in healthy donors. Study-level points and caveats: V segments that were indistinguishable, TRBV6-2 and TRBV6-3 among them, were omitted from analysis. Across donors, sequencing depth was assumed by presence/absence analyses to be roughly uniform. Upon later analysis, HLA-associated TCR beta chains proved more clonally expanded than other, equally common chains.

This chain uses TRBV7-8 with TRBJ2-7; 8 positions match TRBD1. The sequence was obtained from a woman in her thirties or forties in good health and CMV-seropositive. The sequenced sample was PBMCs. CDR3 region: CASSPGTGVDEQYF. The CDR3 DNA reads as TGTGCCAGCAGCCCCGGGACAGGCGTTGACGAGCAGTACTTC.